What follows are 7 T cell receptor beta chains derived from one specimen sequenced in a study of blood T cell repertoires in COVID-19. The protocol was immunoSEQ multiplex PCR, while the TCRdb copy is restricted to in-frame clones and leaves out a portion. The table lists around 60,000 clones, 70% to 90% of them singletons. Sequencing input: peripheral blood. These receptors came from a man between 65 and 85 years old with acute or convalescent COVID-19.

The CDR3 nucleotides read TGTGCCAGCAACTTCCTGGTGGCGGGGAAAGAGACCCAGTACTTC. Amino acids: CASNFLVAGKETQYF. This chain joins TRBV5-6 and TRBJ2-5; D may be TRBD2 (6 bases). V was cut by 6 bases and J by 3 bases, with 18 bases left in between. CDR1 is SGHDT, CDR2 YYEEEE, per germline. The CDR3 runs to 15 residues.

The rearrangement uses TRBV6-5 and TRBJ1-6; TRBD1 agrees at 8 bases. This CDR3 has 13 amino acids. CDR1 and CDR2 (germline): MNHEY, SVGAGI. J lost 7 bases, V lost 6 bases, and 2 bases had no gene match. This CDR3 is CASRRQGNSPLHF. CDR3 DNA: TGTGCCAGCAGGAGACAGGGGAATTCACCCCTCCACTTT.

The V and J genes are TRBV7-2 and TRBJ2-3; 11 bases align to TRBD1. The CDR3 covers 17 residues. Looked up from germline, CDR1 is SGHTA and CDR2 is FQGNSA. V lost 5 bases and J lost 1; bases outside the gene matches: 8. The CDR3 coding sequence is TGTGCCAGCAGCCAAAGGGACAGGGGGTCCGGCACAGATACGCAGTATTTT. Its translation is CASSQRDRGSGTDTQYF.

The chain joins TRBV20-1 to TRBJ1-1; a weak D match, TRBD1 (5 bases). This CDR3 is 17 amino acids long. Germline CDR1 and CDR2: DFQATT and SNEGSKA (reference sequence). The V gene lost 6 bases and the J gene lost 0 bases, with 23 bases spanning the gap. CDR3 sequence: CSASRGTFGDVNTEAFF. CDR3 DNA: TGCAGTGCCAGTCGGGGGACCTTCGGGGACGTGAACACTGAAGCTTTCTTT.

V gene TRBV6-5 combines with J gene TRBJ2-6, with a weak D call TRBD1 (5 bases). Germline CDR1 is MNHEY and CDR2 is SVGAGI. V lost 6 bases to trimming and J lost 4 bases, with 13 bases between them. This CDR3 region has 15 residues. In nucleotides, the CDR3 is TGTGCCAGCAGGCCTCAGGGTTCGGGGGCCAACGTCCTGACTTTC. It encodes CASRPQGSGANVLTF.

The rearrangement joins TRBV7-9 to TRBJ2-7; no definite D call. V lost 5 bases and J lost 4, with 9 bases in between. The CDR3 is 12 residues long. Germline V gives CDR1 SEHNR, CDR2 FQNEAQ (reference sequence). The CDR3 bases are TGTGCCAGCAGCCTCCCCTATTACGAGCAGTACTTC. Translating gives CASSLPYYEQYF.

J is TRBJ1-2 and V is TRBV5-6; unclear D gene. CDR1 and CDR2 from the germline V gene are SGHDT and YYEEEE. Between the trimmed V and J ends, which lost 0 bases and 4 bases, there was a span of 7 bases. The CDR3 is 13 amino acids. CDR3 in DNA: TGTGCCAGCAGCTTGGGAGTTATCTATGGCTACACCTTC. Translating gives CASSLGVIYGYTF.